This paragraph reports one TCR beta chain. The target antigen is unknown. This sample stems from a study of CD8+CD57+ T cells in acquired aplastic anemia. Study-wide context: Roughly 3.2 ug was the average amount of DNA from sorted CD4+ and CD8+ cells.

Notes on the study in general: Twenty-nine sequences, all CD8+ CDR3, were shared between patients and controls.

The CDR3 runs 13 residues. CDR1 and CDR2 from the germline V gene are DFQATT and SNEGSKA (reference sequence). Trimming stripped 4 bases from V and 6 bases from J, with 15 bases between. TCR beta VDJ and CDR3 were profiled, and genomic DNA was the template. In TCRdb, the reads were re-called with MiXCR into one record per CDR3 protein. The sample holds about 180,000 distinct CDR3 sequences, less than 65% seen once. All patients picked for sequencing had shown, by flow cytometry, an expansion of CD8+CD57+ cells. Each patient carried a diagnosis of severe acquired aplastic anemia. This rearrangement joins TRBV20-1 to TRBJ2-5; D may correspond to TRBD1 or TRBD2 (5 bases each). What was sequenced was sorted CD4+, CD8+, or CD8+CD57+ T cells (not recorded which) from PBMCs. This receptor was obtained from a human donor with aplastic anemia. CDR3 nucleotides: TGCAGTGCTACCCGGGACGGAACAAAGACCCAGTACTTC. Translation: CSATRDGTKTQYF.